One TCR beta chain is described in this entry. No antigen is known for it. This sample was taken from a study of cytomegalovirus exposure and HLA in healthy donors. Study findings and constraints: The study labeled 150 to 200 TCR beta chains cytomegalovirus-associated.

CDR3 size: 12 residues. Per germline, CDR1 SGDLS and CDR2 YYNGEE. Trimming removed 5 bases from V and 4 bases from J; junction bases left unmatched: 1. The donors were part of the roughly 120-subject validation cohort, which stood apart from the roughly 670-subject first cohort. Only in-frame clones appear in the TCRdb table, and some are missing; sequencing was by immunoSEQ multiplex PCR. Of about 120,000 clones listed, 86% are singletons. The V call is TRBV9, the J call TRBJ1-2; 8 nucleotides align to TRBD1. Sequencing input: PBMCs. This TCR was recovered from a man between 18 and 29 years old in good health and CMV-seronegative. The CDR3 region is CASRDRAYGYTF. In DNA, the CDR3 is TGTGCCAGCAGGGACAGGGCCTATGGCTACACCTTC.